This T cell receptor (beta chain) was retrieved from a study of T-cell memory formation after mild COVID-19. Study results and limitations: The main location of contracting CD4+ clones was CM and EM, and that of contracting CD8+ clones was EMRA.

Trimming took 1 base from V and 2 from J, leaving 18 bases between them. The CDR3 runs to 18 residues. Germline assignment: CDR1 LGHNA and CDR2 YSLEER. Researchers used 5'RACE with constant-segment primers to make TCR alpha and TCR beta cDNA libraries that carry sample barcodes and UMIs. TCRdb re-analysed the 5' RACE reads in MiXCR, keeping a single row per CDR3 protein. Here the sample spans over 500,000 distinct CDR3 sequences, 17% being singletons. This clonotype was counted at least ten times. Its antigen remains unidentified. The TCR was taken from an adult woman who had mild COVID-19 (a few samples of this study predate the infection). Cell type and time point are not known. Sequenced: PBMCs or a T cell subset sorted from them (not recorded which). The chain couples TRBV4-3 to TRBJ2-4; D could derive from TRBD1 or TRBD2 (5 bases each). The CDR3 here is CASSQVGLGVGTKNIQYF. DNA of the CDR3: TGCGCCAGCAGCCAAGTCGGGCTGGGGGTGGGGACCAAAAACATTCAGTACTTC.